The 27 T cell receptor beta chains in this list originate from one sample, sequenced in a study of cytomegalovirus exposure and HLA in healthy donors. PCR was performed using 60 Vbeta and 13 Jbeta primers. TCRdb keeps only in-frame clones here, not all; method: immunoSEQ multiplex PCR. The sample consists of some 100,000 clones, roughly 80% of them appearing once. The specimen sequenced was PBMCs. Receptors originate from a man aged 50-60 years in good health and CMV-seropositive.

The V call is TRBV6-5, the J call TRBJ2-5; D is undetermined. Near its end, the DNA agrees better with TRBJ2-7, so the J call may be wrong. This CDR3 has 14 amino acids. Germline V CDR1 and CDR2: MNHEY, SVGAGI. The CDR3 coding sequence is TGTGCCAGCAGTTACTCCCCTAGACCCTACGAGCAGTACTTC. Residues: CASSYSPRPYEQYF.

V and J are TRBV5-4 and TRBJ1-2, with D tentatively TRBD1 (6 bases). V was trimmed by 3 bases and J by 4 bases, leaving 13 bases between them. There are 14 residues in the CDR3. Germline V CDR1 and CDR2: SGHNT, YYREEE (reference sequence). Here the CDR3 reads CASSSWGGGYGYTF. The CDR3 DNA follows: TGTGCCAGCAGCTCCTGGGGGGGCGGCTATGGCTACACCTTC.

The chain couples TRBV29-1 to TRBJ1-3, with a weak D call TRBD1 (5 bases). The CDR3 sequence is 13 residues long. V was pared by 4 bases and J by 8 bases, with 15 bases between. The germline V gene has CDR1 SQVTM and CDR2 ANQGSEA. CDR3 in amino acids: CSVVPGSGDTIYF. CDR3 DNA: TGCAGCGTTGTCCCTGGTTCGGGGGACACCATATATTTT. Filled out from reference TRBV29-1 and TRBJ1-3, the complete variable domain reads SAVISQKPSRDICQRGTSLTIQCQVDSQVTMMFWYRQQPGQSLTLIATANQGSEATYESGFVIDKFPISRPNLTFSTLTVSNMSPEDSSIYLCSVVPGSGDTIYFGEGSWLTVV.

This clone was counted between two and nine times. The chain carries TRBV19 and TRBJ1-1; TRBD1 matches 8 bases. The junction had 12 bases not matched to a gene; V was cut back by 5 bases and J by 4 bases. Germline V CDR1 and CDR2: LNHDA, SQIVND (reference sequence). This CDR3 region has 16 residues. CDR3 residues: CASSHEFEQGGTEAFF. CDR3 DNA: TGTGCCAGTAGTCACGAGTTCGAACAGGGGGGCACTGAAGCTTTCTTT.

V and J are TRBV6-5 and TRBJ2-7; D possibly corresponds to TRBD1 (5 bases). Trimming removed 7 bases at V and 3 bases at J, with 19 bases between. Looked up from germline, CDR1 is MNHEY and CDR2 is SVGAGI. This CDR3 contains 15 residues. DNA of the CDR3: TGTGCCAGCACTCAAATTAGGCAGGGAAACTACGAGCAGTACTTC. This encodes CASTQIRQGNYEQYF.

CDR3 loop: CASSQRIAGSYEQYF. CDR3 DNA: TGTGCCAGCAGCCAACGCATAGCGGGAAGCTACGAGCAGTACTTC. The J gene is TRBJ2-7, the V gene TRBV4-2, with 8 bases lining up with TRBD2. CDR1 is LGHNA, CDR2 YNFKEQ, per germline. After removal of 2 bases from V and 3 bases from J, the junction contained 6 bases not matched to a gene. The CDR3 is 15 amino acids.

This rearrangement joins TRBV19 to TRBJ2-7; 10 nucleotides agree with TRBD1. CDR1 is LNHDA and CDR2 is SQIVND in the germline V gene (reference sequence). Trimming cost V 4 bases and J 6 bases; bases outside gene matches: 12. The CDR3 covers 16 residues. The CDR3 is CASSTKGQGKMGEQYF. The CDR3 DNA is TGTGCCAGTAGTACGAAGGGACAGGGGAAGATGGGCGAGCAGTACTTC.

This chain links TRBV5-4 with TRBJ2-3, with D possibly TRBD1 on 5 matching bases. CDR3 length: 15 residues. Germline-derived CDR1 and CDR2 are SGHNT and YYREEE (reference sequence). V lost 0 bases and J 0 bases, leaving 8 bases between the germline ends. CDR3: CASSLDGASTDTQYF. The DNA of the CDR3 is TGTGCCAGCAGCTTGGATGGGGCTAGCACAGATACGCAGTATTTT.

This rearrangement joins TRBV7-9 to TRBJ1-4, with TRBD1 as a possible D gene (6 bases). The CDR3 covers 15 residues. The V and J ends lost 5 bases and 0 bases respectively, with 10 bases between them. Germline assignment: CDR1 SEHNR and CDR2 FQNEAQ (reference sequence). This chain's CDR3 is CASSLGQSTNEKLFF. The CDR3 DNA sequence: TGTGCCAGCAGCCTAGGACAGTCAACTAATGAAAAACTGTTTTTT.

This clone was observed a handful of times. The chain uses TRBV5-1 and TRBJ2-2, with 12 nucleotides matching TRBD2. The V gene end was trimmed by 0 bases and the J gene end by 5 bases; junction bases not matched to a gene: 11. Germline assignment: CDR1 SGHRS and CDR2 YFSETQ. This CDR3 has 19 residues. The CDR3 region has the DNA TGCGCCAGCAGCTTGGCCCGGCTAGCGGGGGGGCCGGGGACCGGGGAGCTGTTTTTT. Protein: CASSLARLAGGPGTGELFF.

CDR3 region: CASSLGQGETYEQYF. CDR3 in DNA: TGCGCCAGCAGCCTCGGACAGGGGGAGACCTACGAGCAGTACTTC. The chain has TRBV5-1 and TRBJ2-7, with 10 bases lining up with TRBD1. The CDR3 length is 15 residues. The germline CDR1 and CDR2 sequences are SGHRS and YFSETQ. V shed 4 bases, J shed 2 bases, and the junction held 6 bases outside the gene matches. The full variable domain, in which reference TRBV5-1 and TRBJ2-7 provide the parts outside the CDR3, is KAGVTQTPRYLIKTRGQQVTLSCSPISGHRSVSWYQQTPGQGLQFLFEYFSETQRNKGNFPGRFSGRQFSNSRSEMNVSTLELGDSALYLCASSLGQGETYEQYFGPGTRLTVT.

This clone has just one count. The rearrangement links TRBV19 to TRBJ1-1; no reliable D call. The V end was cut by 2 bases, the J end by 4 bases, with 11 bases between. This CDR3 spans 14 amino acids. CDR1 is LNHDA, CDR2 SQIVND, per germline (reference sequence). CDR3 DNA sequence: TGTGCCAGTAGTATAATCCCTGTCGGCACTGAAGCTTTCTTT. This sequence encodes CASSIIPVGTEAFF.

The CDR3 sequence is CASSPDRVVGEQYF. In DNA, the CDR3 is TGTGCCAGCAGCCCGGACAGGGTAGTAGGCGAGCAGTACTTC. The chain couples TRBV7-2 to TRBJ2-7, with 8 bases aligning to TRBD1. Germline V gene sequence: CDR1 SGHTA, CDR2 FQGNSA. This CDR3 region has 14 residues. The V gene end was trimmed by 5 bases and the J gene end by 6 bases; junction bases not matched to a gene: 9.

This clone was counted only a few times. The chain couples TRBV30 to TRBJ2-7, with 8 bases lining up with TRBD1. The CDR3 runs to 14 residues. Trimming at V came to 2 bases and at J to 4 bases, leaving 7 bases not matched to a gene. The germline gives CDR1 GTSNPN, CDR2 SVGIG (reference sequence). CDR3 residues: CAWSLQGARYEQYF. In DNA form, the CDR3 reads TGTGCCTGGAGTCTGCAGGGGGCTAGGTACGAGCAGTACTTC.

This clone has a single count. The chain has TRBV19 and TRBJ2-2; 7 nucleotides align to TRBD1. Germline CDR1 is LNHDA and CDR2 is SQIVND (reference sequence). This CDR3 is 16 amino acids long. Trimming removed 1 base from V and 2 bases from J; junction bases left unmatched: 4. The CDR3: CASSIGGQRNTGELFF. The CDR3 region has the DNA TGTGCCAGTAGTATAGGGGGACAGAGAAACACCGGGGAGCTGTTTTTT.

The rearrangement joins TRBV6-1 to TRBJ1-5; no reliable D call. Germline values: CDR1 MNHNS, CDR2 SASEGT. The CDR3 is made up of 15 amino acids. Between the trimmed V and J ends, which lost 5 bases and 2 bases, there was a span of 13 bases. Written as DNA, the CDR3 is TGTGCCAGCAGTCTGGAGGGAGTTGGCAATCAGCCCCAGCATTTT. The encoded protein is CASSLEGVGNQPQHF.

This clone was counted a few times. V usage is TRBV5-1 and J usage is TRBJ2-1; 8 bases are a match to TRBD2. CDR1 SGHRS and CDR2 YFSETQ come from the germline V gene. The CDR3 sequence is 14 residues long. Trimming removed 5 bases from V and 4 bases from J; junction bases left unmatched: 5. The CDR3 spells CASSDGLAYNEQFF. CDR3 nucleotide sequence: TGCGCCAGCAGTGACGGACTAGCATACAATGAGCAGTTCTTC.

The chain carries TRBV7-6 and TRBJ2-5, with 9 nucleotides matching TRBD2. Matching the DNA end better, TRBJ2-7 makes the J call doubtful. CDR3 length: 14 amino acids. CDR1 and CDR2 (germline): SGHVS, FNYEAQ. CDR3 amino acids: CASSRSGSPYEQYF. The CDR3 coding sequence is TGTGCCAGCAGTCGTAGCGGGAGCCCCTACGAGCAGTACTTC.

The chain is built from TRBV11-2 and TRBJ2-1; perhaps TRBD2 as D (5 bases). Germline CDR1 SGHAT, CDR2 FQNNGV. Trimming shortened V by 5 bases and J by 7 bases, and 15 bases separated the two germline ends. The CDR3 is made up of 14 amino acids. CDR3 residues: CASSHQTRGNEQFF. For the CDR3, the DNA is TGTGCCAGCAGCCACCAGACCCGAGGGAATGAGCAGTTCTTC.

The chain combines TRBV6-6 with TRBJ1-2; perhaps TRBD1 as D (5 bases). V was pared by 5 bases and J by 8 bases, with 12 bases between. Per germline, CDR1 MNHNY and CDR2 SVGAGI (reference sequence). The CDR3 loop spans 12 amino acids. CDR3 DNA: TGTGCCAGCAGTACCCCCCGGGGGGGCTACACCTTC. This codes for CASSTPRGGYTF.

The rearrangement uses TRBV14 and TRBJ2-4; 9 nucleotides line up with TRBD2. The J segment lost 12 bases and the V segment lost 3 bases, leaving 12 bases of the junction unmatched. The CDR3 spans 15 residues. The germline V gene has CDR1 SGHDN and CDR2 FVKESK. DNA of the CDR3: TGTGCCAGCAGCCAGACTAGTAGCGGGGGAGTTTATCAGTACTTC. Amino acids: CASSQTSSGGVYQYF. The whole variable domain, remainder taken from reference TRBV14 and TRBJ2-4, is EAGVTQFPSHSVIEKGQTVTLRCDPISGHDNLYWYRRVMGKEIKFLLHFVKESKQDESGMPNNRFLAERTGGTYSTLKVQPAELEDSGVYFCASSQTSSGGVYQYFGAGTRLSVL.

This clone was counted between two and nine times. This chain joins TRBV7-2 and TRBJ2-7; TRBD2 agrees at 8 bases. Germline V gene data show CDR1 as SGHTA and CDR2 as FQGNSA. This CDR3 spans 14 amino acids. The V segment lost 6 bases and the J segment 3 bases; nucleotides outside the gene matches: 7. The CDR3, as DNA: TGTGCCAGCAGTTTTGCCCGGGGGGGCTACGAGCAGTACTTC. Protein: CASSFARGGYEQYF.

With regard to this clone: Other nucleotide sequences in the sample specify the same CDR3. The rearrangement links TRBV5-1 to TRBJ2-3, with 9 bases matching TRBD1. There are 15 residues in the CDR3. The germline V gene encodes CDR1 SGHRS and CDR2 YFSETQ. The junction had 3 bases not matched to a gene; V was cut back by 3 bases and J by 1 base. CDR3 residues: CASSSRTGGTDTQYF. CDR3 nucleotide sequence: TGCGCCAGCAGCTCGAGGACAGGGGGCACAGATACGCAGTATTTT.

V is TRBV7-6 and J is TRBJ2-3; maybe TRBD2 (7 bases). The CDR3 spans 16 residues. Trimming took 4 bases from V and 8 from J, leaving 22 bases between them. Germline CDR1 and CDR2: SGHVS and FNYEAQ. The CDR3 loop reads CASSSRGGGPRVTQYF. The CDR3 region has the DNA TGTGCCAGCAGCTCCCGTGGCGGGGGCCCCAGGGTTACGCAGTATTTT.

The V and J genes are TRBV2 and TRBJ2-7; 9 bases are shared with TRBD2. Losses at the gene ends were 6 bases for V and 0 bases for J; bases not matched to a gene: 15. This CDR3 spans 18 amino acids. From germline, CDR1 is SNHLY and CDR2 FYNNEI. The CDR3 nucleotides are TGTGCCAGCAGCGCCAGAGGAGCGGGGGGCCTAAGCTCCTACGAGCAGTACTTC. This gives the protein CASSARGAGGLSSYEQYF.

V is TRBV6-5 and J is TRBJ2-7; D may be TRBD1 (7 bases). Germline V gives CDR1 MNHEY, CDR2 SVGAGI. Trimming cost V 2 bases and J 3 bases, with 11 bases left between them. The CDR3 covers 14 residues. CDR3 sequence reads: CASSYAGQRYEQYF. The CDR3 coding sequence is TGTGCCAGCAGTTACGCGGGACAGCGCTACGAGCAGTACTTC.

The rearrangement joins TRBV5-4 to TRBJ1-4, with TRBD1 as a possible D gene (6 bases). Germline V gene data show CDR1 as SGHNT and CDR2 as YYREEE (reference sequence). This CDR3 is 15 amino acids long. The ends were cut back, 0 bases at V and 2 bases at J, with 8 bases in the middle. The CDR3 sequence is CASSLGGLTNEKLFF. The CDR3 nucleotides read TGTGCCAGCAGCTTGGGGGGGCTGACTAATGAAAAACTGTTTTTT.